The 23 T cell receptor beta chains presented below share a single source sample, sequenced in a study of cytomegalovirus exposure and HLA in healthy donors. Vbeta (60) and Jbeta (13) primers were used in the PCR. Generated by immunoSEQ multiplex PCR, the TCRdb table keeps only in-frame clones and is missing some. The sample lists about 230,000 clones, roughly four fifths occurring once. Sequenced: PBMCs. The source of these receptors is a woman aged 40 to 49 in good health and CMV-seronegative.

The CDR3 nucleotides read TGTGCCAGCAGCTTAGGATACGGGGACACAGATACGCAGTATTTT. The encoded protein is CASSLGYGDTDTQYF. The genes are TRBV7-8 and TRBJ2-3, with a tentative D call TRBD2 (5 bases). Germline CDR1 reads SGHVS; CDR2 reads FQNEAQ. V was shortened by 1 base and J by 2 bases, with 10 bases between the two germline ends. The CDR3 extends over 15 amino acids.

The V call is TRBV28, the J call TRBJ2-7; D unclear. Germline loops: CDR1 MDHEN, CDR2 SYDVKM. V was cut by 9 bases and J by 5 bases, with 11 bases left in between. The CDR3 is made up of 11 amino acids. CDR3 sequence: CASTTRNEQYF. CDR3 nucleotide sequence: TGTGCCAGTACAACGCGGAACGAGCAGTACTTC.

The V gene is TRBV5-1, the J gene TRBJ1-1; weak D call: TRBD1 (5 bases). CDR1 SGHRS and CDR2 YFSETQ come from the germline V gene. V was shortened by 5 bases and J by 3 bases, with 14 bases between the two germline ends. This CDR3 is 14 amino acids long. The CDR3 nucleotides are TGCGCCAGCAGAACACCTGGGGGGTACACTGAAGCTTTCTTT. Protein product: CASRTPGGYTEAFF.

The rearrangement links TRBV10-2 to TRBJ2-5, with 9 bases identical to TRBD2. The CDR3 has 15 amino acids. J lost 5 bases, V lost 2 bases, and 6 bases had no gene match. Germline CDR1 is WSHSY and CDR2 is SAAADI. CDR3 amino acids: CASSELTSGGETQYF. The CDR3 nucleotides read TGCGCCAGCAGTGAGCTGACTAGCGGTGGGGAGACCCAGTACTTC.

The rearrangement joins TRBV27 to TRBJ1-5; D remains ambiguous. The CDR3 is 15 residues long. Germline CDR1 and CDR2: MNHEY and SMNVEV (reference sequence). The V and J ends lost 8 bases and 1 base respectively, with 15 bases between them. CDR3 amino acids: CASSGSFDSNQPQHF. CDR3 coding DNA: TGTGCCAGCTCAGGATCGTTTGACAGCAATCAGCCCCAGCATTTT.

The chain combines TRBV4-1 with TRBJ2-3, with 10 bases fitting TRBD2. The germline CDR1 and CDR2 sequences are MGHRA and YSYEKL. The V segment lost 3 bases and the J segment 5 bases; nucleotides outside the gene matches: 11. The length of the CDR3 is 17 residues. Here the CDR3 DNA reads TGCGCCAGCAGCCACCAACTAGCGGGGAGCCACATAGATACGCAGTATTTT. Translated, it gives CASSHQLAGSHIDTQYF.

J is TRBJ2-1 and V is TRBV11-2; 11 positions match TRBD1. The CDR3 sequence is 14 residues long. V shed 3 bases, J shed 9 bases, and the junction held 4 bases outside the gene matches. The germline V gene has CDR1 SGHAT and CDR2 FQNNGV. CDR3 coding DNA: TGTGCCAGCAGCTTCGGGACAGGGGGAGCTGAGCAGTTCTTC. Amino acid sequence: CASSFGTGGAEQFF.

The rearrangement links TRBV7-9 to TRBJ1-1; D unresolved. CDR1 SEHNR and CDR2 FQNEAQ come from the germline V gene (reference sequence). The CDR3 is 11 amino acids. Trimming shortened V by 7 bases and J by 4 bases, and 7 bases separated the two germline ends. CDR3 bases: TGTGCCAGCACCTCCGGCACTGAAGCTTTCTTT. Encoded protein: CASTSGTEAFF.

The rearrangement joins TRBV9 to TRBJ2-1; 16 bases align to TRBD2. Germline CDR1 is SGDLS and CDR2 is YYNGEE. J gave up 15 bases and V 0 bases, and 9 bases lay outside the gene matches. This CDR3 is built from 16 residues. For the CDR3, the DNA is TGTGCCAGCAGCGTAGCCGGGACTAGCGGGGGGGCATATCCGTTCTTC. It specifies CASSVAGTSGGAYPFF.

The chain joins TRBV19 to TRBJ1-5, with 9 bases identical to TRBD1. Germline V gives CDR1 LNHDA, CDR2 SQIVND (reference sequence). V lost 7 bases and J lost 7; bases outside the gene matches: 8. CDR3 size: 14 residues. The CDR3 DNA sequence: TGTGCCAGTAACCAGGACAGGGGCTGGCAGCCCCAGCATTTT. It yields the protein CASNQDRGWQPQHF.

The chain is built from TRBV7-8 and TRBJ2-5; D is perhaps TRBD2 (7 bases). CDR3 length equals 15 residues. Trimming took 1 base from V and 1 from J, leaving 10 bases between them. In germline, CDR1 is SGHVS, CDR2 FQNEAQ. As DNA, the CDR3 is TGTGCCAGCAGCTTAGTCGCGGGGGCCCAAGAGACCCAGTACTTC. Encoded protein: CASSLVAGAQETQYF. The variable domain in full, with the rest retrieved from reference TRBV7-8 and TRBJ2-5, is GAGVSQSPRYKVAKRGQDVALRCDPISGHVSLFWYQQALGQGPEFLTYFQNEAQLDKSGLPSDRFFAERPEGSVSTLKIQRTQQEDSAVYLCASSLVAGAQETQYFGPGTRLLVL.

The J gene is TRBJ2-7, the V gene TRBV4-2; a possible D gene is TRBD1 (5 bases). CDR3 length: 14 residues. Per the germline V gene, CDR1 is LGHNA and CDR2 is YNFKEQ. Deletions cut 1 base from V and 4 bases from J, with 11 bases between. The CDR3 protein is CASSQAAKGYEQYF. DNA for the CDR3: TGTGCCAGCAGCCAAGCTGCCAAGGGGTACGAGCAGTACTTC.

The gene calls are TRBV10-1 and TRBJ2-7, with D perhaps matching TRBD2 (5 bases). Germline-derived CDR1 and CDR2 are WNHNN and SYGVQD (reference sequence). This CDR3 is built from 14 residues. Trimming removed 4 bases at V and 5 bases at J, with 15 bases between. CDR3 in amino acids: CASSGDGGWDEQYF. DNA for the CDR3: TGCGCCAGCAGTGGAGACGGAGGATGGGACGAGCAGTACTTC.

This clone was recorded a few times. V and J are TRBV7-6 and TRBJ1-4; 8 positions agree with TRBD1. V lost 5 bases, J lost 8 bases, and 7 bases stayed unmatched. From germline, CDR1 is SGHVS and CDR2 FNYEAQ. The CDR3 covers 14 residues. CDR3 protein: CASSLGTGGEKLFF. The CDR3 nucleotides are TGTGCCAGCAGCCTAGGGACAGGTGGGGAAAAACTGTTTTTT.

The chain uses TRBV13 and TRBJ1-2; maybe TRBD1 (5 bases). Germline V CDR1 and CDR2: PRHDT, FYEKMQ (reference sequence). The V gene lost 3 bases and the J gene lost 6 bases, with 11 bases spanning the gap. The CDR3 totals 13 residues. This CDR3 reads CASSFVQGNGYTF. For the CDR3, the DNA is TGTGCCAGCAGCTTCGTGCAGGGTAATGGCTACACCTTC.

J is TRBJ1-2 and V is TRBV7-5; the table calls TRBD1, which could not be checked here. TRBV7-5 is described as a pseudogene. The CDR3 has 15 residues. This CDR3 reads CARSLEQGASYGYTF. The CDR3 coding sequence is TGTGCCAGAAGCTTAGAACAGGGGGCAAGCTATGGCTACACCTTC.

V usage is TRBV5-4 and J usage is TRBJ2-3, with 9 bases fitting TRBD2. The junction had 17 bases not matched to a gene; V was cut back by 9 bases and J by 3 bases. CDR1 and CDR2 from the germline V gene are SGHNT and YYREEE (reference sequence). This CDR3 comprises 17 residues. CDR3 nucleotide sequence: TGTGCCACCTCAGGGAGAACTAGCGGGCTTGTTACAGATACGCAGTATTTT. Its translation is CATSGRTSGLVTDTQYF.

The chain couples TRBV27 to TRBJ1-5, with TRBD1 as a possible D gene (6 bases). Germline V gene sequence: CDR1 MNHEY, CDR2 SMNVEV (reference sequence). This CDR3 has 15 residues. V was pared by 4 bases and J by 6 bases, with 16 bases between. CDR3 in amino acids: CASSSLGQGGQPQHF. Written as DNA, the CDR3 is TGTGCCAGCAGTTCACTCGGGCAAGGGGGTCAGCCCCAGCATTTT.

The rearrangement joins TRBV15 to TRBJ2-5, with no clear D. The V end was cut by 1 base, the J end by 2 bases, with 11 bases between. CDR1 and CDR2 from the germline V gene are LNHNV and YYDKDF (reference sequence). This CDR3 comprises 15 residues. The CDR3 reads CATSRGSELQETQYF. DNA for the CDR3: TGTGCCACCAGCAGAGGATCGGAACTACAAGAGACCCAGTACTTC.

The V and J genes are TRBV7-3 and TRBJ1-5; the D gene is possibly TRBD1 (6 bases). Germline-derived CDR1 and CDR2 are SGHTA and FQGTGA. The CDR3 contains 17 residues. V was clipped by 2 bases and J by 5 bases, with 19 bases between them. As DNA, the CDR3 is TGTGCCAGCAGCTTAGCGAATGGGGGGGCGTTACATCAGCCCCAGCATTTT. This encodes CASSLANGGALHQPQHF. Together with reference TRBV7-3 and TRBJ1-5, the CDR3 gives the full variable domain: GAGVSQTPSNKVTEKGKYVELRCDPISGHTALYWYRQSLGQGPEFLIYFQGTGAADDSGLPNDRFFAVRPEGSVSTLKIQRTERGDSAVYLCASSLANGGALHQPQHFGDGTRLSIL.

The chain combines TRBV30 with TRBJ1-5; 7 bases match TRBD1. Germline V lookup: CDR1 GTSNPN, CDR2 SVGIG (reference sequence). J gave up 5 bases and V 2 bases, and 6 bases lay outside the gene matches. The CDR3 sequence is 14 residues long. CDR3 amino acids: CAWSTQGVDQPQHF. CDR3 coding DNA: TGTGCCTGGAGTACTCAGGGGGTGGATCAGCCCCAGCATTTT.

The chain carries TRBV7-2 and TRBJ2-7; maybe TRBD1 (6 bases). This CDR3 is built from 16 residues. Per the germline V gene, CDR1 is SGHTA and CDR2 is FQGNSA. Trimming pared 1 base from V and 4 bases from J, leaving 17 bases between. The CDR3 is CASSLGSGETFYEQYF. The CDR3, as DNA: TGTGCCAGCAGCTTAGGGTCAGGGGAAACGTTTTACGAGCAGTACTTC.

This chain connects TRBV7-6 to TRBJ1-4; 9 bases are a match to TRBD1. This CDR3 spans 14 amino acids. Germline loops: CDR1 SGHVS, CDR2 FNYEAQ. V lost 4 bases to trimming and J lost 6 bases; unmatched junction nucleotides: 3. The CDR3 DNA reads TGTGCCAGCAGCTGGACAGGGGTGGATGAAAAACTGTTTTTT. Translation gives CASSWTGVDEKLFF.